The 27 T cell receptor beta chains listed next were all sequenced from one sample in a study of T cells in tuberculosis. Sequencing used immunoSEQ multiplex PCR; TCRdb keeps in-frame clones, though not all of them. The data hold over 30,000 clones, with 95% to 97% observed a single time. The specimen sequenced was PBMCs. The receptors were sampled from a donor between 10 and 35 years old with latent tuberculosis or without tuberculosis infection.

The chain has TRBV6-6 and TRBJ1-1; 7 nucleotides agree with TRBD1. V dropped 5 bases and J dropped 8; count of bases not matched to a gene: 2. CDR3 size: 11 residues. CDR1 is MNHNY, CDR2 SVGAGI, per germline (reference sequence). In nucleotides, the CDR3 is TGTGCCAGCAGTAAGGACAGGGAAGCTTTCTTT. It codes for CASSKDREAFF.

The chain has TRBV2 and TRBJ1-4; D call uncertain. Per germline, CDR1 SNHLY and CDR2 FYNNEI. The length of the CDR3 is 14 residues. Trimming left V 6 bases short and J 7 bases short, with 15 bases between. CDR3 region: CASRRTGLGEKLFF. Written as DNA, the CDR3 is TGTGCCAGCAGACGTACGGGGTTAGGTGAAAAACTGTTTTTT. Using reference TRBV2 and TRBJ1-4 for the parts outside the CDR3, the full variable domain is EPEVTQTPSHQVTQMGQEVILRCVPISNHLYFYWYRQILGQKVEFLVSFYNNEISEKSEIFDDQFSVERPDGSNFTLKIRSTKLEDSAMYFCASRRTGLGEKLFFGSGTQLSVL.

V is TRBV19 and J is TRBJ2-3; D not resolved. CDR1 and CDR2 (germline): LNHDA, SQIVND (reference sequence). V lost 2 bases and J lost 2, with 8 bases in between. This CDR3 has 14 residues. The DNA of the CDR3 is TGTGCCAGTAGTATAAGCCTATTCACAGATACGCAGTATTTT. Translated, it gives CASSISLFTDTQYF. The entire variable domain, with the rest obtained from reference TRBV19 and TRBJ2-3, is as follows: DGGITQSPKYLFRKEGQNVTLSCEQNLNHDAMYWYRQDPGQGLRLIYYSQIVNDFQKGDIAEGYSVSREKKESFPLTVTSAQKNPTAFYLCASSISLFTDTQYFGPGTRLTVL.

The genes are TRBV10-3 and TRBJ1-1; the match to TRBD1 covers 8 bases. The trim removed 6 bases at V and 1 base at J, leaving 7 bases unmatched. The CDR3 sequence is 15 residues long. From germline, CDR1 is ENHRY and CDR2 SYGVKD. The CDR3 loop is CAIRNSGTGNTEAFF. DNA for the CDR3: TGTGCCATCAGGAACTCCGGGACAGGGAACACTGAAGCTTTCTTT.

CDR3 amino acids: CASSLDQGAGQPQHF. In DNA form, the CDR3 reads TGCGCCAGCAGCTTGGATCAAGGGGCAGGACAGCCCCAGCATTTT. The chain is built from TRBV5-1 and TRBJ1-5, with D perhaps TRBD1 (5 bases). The ends were cut back, 0 bases at V and 7 bases at J, with 14 bases in the middle. This CDR3 spans 15 amino acids. Germline V CDR1 and CDR2: SGHRS, YFSETQ.

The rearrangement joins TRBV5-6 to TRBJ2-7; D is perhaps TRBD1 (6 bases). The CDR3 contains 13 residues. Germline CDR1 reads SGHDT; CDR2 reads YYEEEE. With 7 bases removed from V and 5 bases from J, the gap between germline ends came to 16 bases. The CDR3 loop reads CASLYLGADEQYF. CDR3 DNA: TGTGCCAGCCTTTACCTGGGGGCCGACGAGCAGTACTTC.

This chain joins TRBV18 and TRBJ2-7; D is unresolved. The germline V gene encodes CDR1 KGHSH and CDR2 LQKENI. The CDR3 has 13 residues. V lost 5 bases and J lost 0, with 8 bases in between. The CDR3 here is CASSLSSSYEQYF. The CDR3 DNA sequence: TGTGCCAGCTCATTAAGTAGCTCCTACGAGCAGTACTTC.

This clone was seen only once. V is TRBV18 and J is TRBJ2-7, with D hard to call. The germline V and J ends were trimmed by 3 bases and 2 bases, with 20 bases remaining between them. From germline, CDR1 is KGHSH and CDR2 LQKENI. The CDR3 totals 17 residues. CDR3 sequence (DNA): TGTGCCAGCTCACCTAAACAGAGATCACTCTACACCTACGAGCAGTACTTC. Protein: CASSPKQRSLYTYEQYF.

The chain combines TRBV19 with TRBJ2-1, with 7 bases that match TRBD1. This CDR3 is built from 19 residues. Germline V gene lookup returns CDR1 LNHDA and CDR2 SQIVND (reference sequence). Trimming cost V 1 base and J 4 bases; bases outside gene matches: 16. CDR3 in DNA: TGTGCCAGTAGTATAGGGGATACTTCCGGGGACAGACTTTACAATGAGCAGTTCTTC. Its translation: CASSIGDTSGDRLYNEQFF. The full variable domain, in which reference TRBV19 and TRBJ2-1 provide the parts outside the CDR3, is DGGITQSPKYLFRKEGQNVTLSCEQNLNHDAMYWYRQDPGQGLRLIYYSQIVNDFQKGDIAEGYSVSREKKESFPLTVTSAQKNPTAFYLCASSIGDTSGDRLYNEQFFGPGTRLTVL.

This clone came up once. The CDR3 here is CASSPGQGAIYGYTF. CDR3 DNA: TGTGCCAGCAGTCCCGGACAGGGGGCTATTTATGGCTACACCTTC. V and J are TRBV2 and TRBJ1-2, with 11 bases lining up with TRBD1. Germline values: CDR1 SNHLY, CDR2 FYNNEI. The CDR3 runs to 15 residues. The junction had 7 bases not matched to a gene; V was cut back by 5 bases and J by 5 bases.

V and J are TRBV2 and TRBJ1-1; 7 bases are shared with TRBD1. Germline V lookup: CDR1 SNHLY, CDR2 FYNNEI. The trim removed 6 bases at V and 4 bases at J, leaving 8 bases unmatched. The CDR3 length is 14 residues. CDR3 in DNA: TGTGCCAGCAGCGACAGGGTTCGGGGCACTGAAGCTTTCTTT. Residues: CASSDRVRGTEAFF.

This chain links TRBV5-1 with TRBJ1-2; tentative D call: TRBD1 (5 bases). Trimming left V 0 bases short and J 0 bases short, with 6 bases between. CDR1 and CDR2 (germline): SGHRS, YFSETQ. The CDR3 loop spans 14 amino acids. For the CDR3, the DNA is TGCGCCAGCAGCTTGGGGGGCTCTAACTATGGCTACACCTTC. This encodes CASSLGGSNYGYTF.

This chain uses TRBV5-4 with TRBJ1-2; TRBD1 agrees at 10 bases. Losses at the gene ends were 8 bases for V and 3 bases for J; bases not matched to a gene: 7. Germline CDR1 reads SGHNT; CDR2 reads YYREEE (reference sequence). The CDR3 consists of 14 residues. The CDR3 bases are TGTGCCAGTAGCCCCGGGACAGGGGACTATGGCTACACCTTC. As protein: CASSPGTGDYGYTF.

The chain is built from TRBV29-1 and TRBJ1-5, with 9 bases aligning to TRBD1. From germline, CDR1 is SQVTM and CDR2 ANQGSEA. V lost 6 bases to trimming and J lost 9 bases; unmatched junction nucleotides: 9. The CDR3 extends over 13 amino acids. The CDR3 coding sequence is TGCAGCGTCGAGACAGGGGGGAGCGGGCCCCAGCATTTT. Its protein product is CSVETGGSGPQHF.

The CDR3 protein is CASSSTPPTSSSKNIQYF. In DNA, the CDR3 is TGTGCCAGCAGCTCCACGCCTCCTACTAGCTCGTCCAAAAACATTCAGTACTTC. The V gene is TRBV7-8, the J gene TRBJ2-4, with D tentatively TRBD2 (6 bases). Trimming left V 4 bases short and J 2 bases short, with 21 bases between. This CDR3 is 18 amino acids long. Germline lookup yields CDR1 SGHVS and CDR2 FQNEAQ.

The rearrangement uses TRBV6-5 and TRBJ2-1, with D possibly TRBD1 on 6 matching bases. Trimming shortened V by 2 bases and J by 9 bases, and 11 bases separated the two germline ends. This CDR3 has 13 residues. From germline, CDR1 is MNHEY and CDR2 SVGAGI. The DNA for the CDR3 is TGTGCCAGCAGTTACGGGACAACCCCTGAGCAGTTCTTC. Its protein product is CASSYGTTPEQFF.

Here the CDR3 DNA reads TGTGCCAGCAGTGAAGCGCAGAGGATCTACGAGCAGTACTTC. This translates into CASSEAQRIYEQYF. The chain has TRBV2 and TRBJ2-7; the D is unclear. This CDR3 spans 14 amino acids. The V end lost 0 bases, the J end lost 3 bases, and 9 bases lay between the germline ends. The germline CDR1 and CDR2 sequences are SNHLY and FYNNEI.

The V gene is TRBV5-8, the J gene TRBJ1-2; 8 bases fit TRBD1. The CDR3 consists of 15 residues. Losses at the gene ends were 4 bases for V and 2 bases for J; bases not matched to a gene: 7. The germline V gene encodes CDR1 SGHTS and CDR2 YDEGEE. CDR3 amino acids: CASSRKQGGNYGYTF. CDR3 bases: TGTGCCAGCAGCCGGAAACAGGGGGGAAACTATGGCTACACCTTC.

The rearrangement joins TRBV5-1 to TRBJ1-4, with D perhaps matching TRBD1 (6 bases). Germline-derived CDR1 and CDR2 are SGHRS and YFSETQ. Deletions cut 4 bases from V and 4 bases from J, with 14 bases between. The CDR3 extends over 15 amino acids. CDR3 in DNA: TGCGCCAGCAGCGTCCAGGGGAGGGATAATGAAAAACTGTTTTTT. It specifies CASSVQGRDNEKLFF.

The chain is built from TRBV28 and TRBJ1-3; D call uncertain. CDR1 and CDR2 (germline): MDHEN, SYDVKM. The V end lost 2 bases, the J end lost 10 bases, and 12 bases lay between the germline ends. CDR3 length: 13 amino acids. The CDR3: CASSLASGGTIYF. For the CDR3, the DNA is TGTGCCAGCAGTTTAGCCTCGGGAGGGACCATATATTTT.

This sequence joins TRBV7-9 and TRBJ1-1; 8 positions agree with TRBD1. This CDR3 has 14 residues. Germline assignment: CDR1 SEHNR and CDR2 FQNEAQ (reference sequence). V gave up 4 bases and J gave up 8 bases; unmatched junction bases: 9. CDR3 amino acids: CASSSQGYRGEAFF. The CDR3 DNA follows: TGTGCCAGCAGCTCACAAGGGTACAGGGGGGAAGCTTTCTTT. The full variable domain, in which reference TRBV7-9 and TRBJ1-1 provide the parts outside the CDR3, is DTGVSQNPRHKITKRGQNVTFRCDPISEHNRLYWYRQTLGQGPEFLTYFQNEAQLEKSRLLSDRFSAERPKGSFSTLEIQRTEQGDSAMYLCASSSQGYRGEAFFGQGTRLTVV.

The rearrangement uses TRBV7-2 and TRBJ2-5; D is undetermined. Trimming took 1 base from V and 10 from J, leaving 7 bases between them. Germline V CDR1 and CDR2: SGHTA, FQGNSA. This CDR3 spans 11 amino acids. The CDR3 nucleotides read TGTGCCAGCAGCTTAGGTCGAGACCAGTACTTC. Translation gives CASSLGRDQYF.

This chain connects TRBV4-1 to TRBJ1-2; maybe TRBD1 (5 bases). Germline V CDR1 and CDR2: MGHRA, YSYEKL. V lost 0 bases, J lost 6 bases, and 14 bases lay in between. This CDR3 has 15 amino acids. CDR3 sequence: CASSQDRRGANGYTF. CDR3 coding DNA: TGCGCCAGCAGCCAAGATAGGAGGGGCGCGAATGGCTACACCTTC.

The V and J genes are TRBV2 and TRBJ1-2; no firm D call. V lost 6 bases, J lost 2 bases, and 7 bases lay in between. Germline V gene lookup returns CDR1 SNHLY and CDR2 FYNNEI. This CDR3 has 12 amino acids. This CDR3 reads CASRRGNYGYTF. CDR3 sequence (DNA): TGTGCCAGCAGGCGGGGAAACTATGGCTACACCTTC. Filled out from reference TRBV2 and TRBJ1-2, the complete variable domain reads EPEVTQTPSHQVTQMGQEVILRCVPISNHLYFYWYRQILGQKVEFLVSFYNNEISEKSEIFDDQFSVERPDGSNFTLKIRSTKLEDSAMYFCASRRGNYGYTFGSGTRLTVV.

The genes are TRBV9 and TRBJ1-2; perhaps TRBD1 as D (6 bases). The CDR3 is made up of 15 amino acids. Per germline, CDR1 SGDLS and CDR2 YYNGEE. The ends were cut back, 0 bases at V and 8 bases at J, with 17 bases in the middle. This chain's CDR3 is CASSVAGANYGGYTF. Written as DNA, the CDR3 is TGTGCCAGCAGCGTAGCAGGGGCCAACTATGGGGGCTACACCTTC. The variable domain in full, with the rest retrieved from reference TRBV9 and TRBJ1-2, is DSGVTQTPKHLITATGQRVTLRCSPRSGDLSVYWYQQSLDQGLQFLIQYYNGEERAKGNILERFSAQQFPDLHSELNLSSLELGDSALYFCASSVAGANYGGYTFGSGTRLTVV.

CDR3 nucleotide sequence: TGCGCCAGCAACGGACTAGCAGGCACAGATACGCAGTATTTT. This codes for CASNGLAGTDTQYF. The rearrangement joins TRBV5-1 to TRBJ2-3; 8 nucleotides line up with TRBD2. CDR3 length equals 14 residues. Germline trimming cut 6 bases from V and 1 base from J; bases unmatched to any gene: 4. Germline CDR1 and CDR2: SGHRS and YFSETQ.

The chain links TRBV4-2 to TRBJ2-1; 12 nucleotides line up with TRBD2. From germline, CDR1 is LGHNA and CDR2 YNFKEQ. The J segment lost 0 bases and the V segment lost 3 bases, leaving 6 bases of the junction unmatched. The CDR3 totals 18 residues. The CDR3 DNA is TGTGCCAGCAGCCACCCCGGACTAGCGGGGTCCTCCTACAATGAGCAGTTCTTC. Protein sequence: CASSHPGLAGSSYNEQFF.